One sample yielded the 3 T cell receptor beta chains listed below, sequenced in a study of response to subunit inactivated influenza vaccine. TCRdb fed the RT-PCR reads into MiXCR, producing one record per CDR3 protein. This repertoire shows roughly 540,000 distinct CDR3 sequences, under 30% found once; its top ten account for approximately 3%. This same sample was also part of a study on T cells expressing NK-cell markers. That paper notes: UMIs accompanied the 5'RACE template switching by which TCR beta cDNA was made.

Specimen: CD4+ T cells sorted from PBMCs, collected 11 to 12 days after vaccination. The origin of the receptors is a man aged 45-65 years who received an inactivated influenza vaccine.

The chain employs TRBV6-2 or TRBV6-3 and TRBJ1-1; D is undetermined. V shed 4 bases and J shed 10 bases, with 16 bases lying between them. The CDR3 length is 13 residues. Germline-derived CDR1 and CDR2 are MNHEY and SVGEGT. As DNA, the CDR3 is TGTGCCAGCAGTTCCTCCGGTCCCAGTGCAGCTTTCTTT. Its protein is CASSSSGPSAAFF.

The chain is built from TRBV12-3 or TRBV12-4 and TRBJ1-2, with D possibly matching TRBD1 (6 bases). This CDR3 is 14 amino acids long. V was pared by 6 bases and J by 4 bases, with 15 bases between. The CDR3 nucleotides read TGTGCCAGCAGAACAAACCGGGACACCTATGGCTACACCTTC. Protein: CASRTNRDTYGYTF.

This clonotype was detected many times. The chain employs TRBV5-1 and TRBJ2-1; 10 nucleotides match TRBD2. V shed 4 bases and J 7 bases; nucleotides not matched to a gene: 8. The CDR3 is 15 residues long. CDR1 and CDR2 from the germline V gene are SGHRS and YFSETQ. The chain's CDR3 is CASSLSGGAGNEQFF. CDR3 bases: TGCGCCAGCAGCCTAAGCGGGGGGGCCGGGAATGAGCAGTTCTTC.